This TCR beta chain was identified during a study of blood T cell repertoires in COVID-19. Turning to the study itself: Donors in the United States, Italy and Spain gave samples during acute or convalescent COVID-19. PBMCs, B-cell-depleted T cells, or T cells were the source of the cDNA or gDNA that made up the material.

How the authors handled the data: Estimation of nucleated cell counts relied on the amplification of reference gene primers. Clones were sequenced by immunoSEQ multiplex PCR, and TCRdb holds only the in-frame ones, with some missing. V and J calls and clone size are those listed in that table; D and trimming were worked out from the DNA. The sample carries about 160,000 clones, approximately 92% recorded once. The CDR3 is 13 amino acids. Trimming at V came to 5 bases and at J to 10 bases, leaving 8 bases not matched to a gene. The V call is TRBV12-3 or TRBV12-4, the J call TRBJ1-5, with 7 bases aligning to TRBD1. The sample was peripheral blood. The sequence was collected from a woman between 45 and 65 years old with acute or convalescent COVID-19. CDR3 in DNA: TGTGCCAGCAGTCGACAGGGACTAGGACCCCAGCATTTT. Its translation is CASSRQGLGPQHF.